This TCR beta chain was found in a study of T cell repertoires in cytomegalovirus infection. On the study more broadly: CMV epitopes used comprised recently identified HLA-C-restricted ones and well-studied HLA-B-restricted ones. Findings and limits, study-wide: In two of eight donors, the top clonotype was HLA-C-restricted CMV-specific. Summed public TCR beta family frequency identified CMV carriers bearing the relevant HLA.

TCRdb reanalysed the reads using MiXCR and keeps one entry per CDR3 protein. The sample carries some 500,000 distinct CDR3 sequences, 30% to 40% recorded once. This clonotype was picked up a small number of times. Its antigen is as yet unknown. Germline CDR1 and CDR2: DFQATT and SNEGSKA (reference sequence). The CDR3 extends over 14 amino acids. Unmatched junction bases numbered 2, after V lost 6 bases and J lost 2 bases. The clonotype originates from a human donor in good health (CMV status not recorded). Some clones in this sample may be carry-over from other donors' samples. The V and J genes are TRBV20-1 and TRBJ2-5, with 14 nucleotides matching TRBD2. Sample: cultured PBMCs, taken from culture after CMV antigen stimulation. CDR3: CSAGLAGAQETQYF. CDR3 sequence (DNA): TGCAGTGCGGGACTAGCGGGAGCTCAAGAGACCCAGTACTTC.